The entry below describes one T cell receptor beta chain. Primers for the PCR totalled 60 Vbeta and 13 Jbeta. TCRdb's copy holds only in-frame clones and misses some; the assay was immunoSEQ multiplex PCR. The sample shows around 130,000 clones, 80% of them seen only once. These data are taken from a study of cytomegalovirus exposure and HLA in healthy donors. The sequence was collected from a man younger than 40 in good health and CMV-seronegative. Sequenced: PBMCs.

Written as DNA, the CDR3 is TGTGCCAGCAGTTTAGCGGGGGCCCTATACGAGCAGTACTTC. Its protein is CASSLAGALYEQYF. V usage is TRBV28 and J usage is TRBJ2-7, with a tentative D call TRBD2 (7 bases). V shed 2 bases and J shed 4 bases, with 12 bases lying between them. This CDR3 comprises 14 residues. Germline V lookup: CDR1 MDHEN, CDR2 SYDVKM.